A selection of T cell receptor beta chains follows, all from one sample in a study of blood T cell repertoires in COVID-19. Using immunoSEQ multiplex PCR, the repertoire was profiled, and TCRdb retains in-frame clones only, with some absent. Found here are about 210,000 clones, 81% of them singletons; the top ten hold 8.5% to 10%. The specimen was PBMCs or T cells enriched from blood (not recorded which). These receptors came from a woman between 50 and 59 years old with acute COVID-19. Each CDR3 is given with its conserved first and last residue. A D gene is named only where the DNA matches it firmly. Rows give clone size only sometimes, using once, few, many, or a class for an expanded clone.

clone_size	v_call	j_call	cdr3_length	d_call	cdr3_aa	cdr3_nt
NA	TRBV5-1	TRBJ2-5	14	NA	CASSLGQASETQYF	TGCGCCAGCAGCTTGGGACAGGCCTCAGAGACCCAGTACTTC
NA	TRBV5-1	TRBJ2-1	15	NA	CASSLGHTSYNEQFF	TGCGCCAGCAGCTTAGGACATACTTCCTACAATGAGCAGTTCTTC
NA	TRBV11-2	TRBJ2-1	15	NA	CASRRWGGYGVEQFF	TGTGCCAGCAGGCGCTGGGGGGGCTACGGGGTTGAGCAGTTCTTC
NA	TRBV11-2	TRBJ2-7	17	NA	CASSPTSGAGGAYEQYF	TGTGCCAGCAGCCCGACATCAGGGGCCGGTGGGGCCTACGAGCAGTACTTC
NA	TRBV5-5	TRBJ2-5	13	NA	CASSYTTQETQYF	TGTGCCAGCAGCTACACAACCCAAGAGACCCAGTACTTC
NA	TRBV28	TRBJ2-5	14	NA	CASSLLRLAETQYF	TGTGCCAGCAGTTTATTGCGGCTAGCAGAGACCCAGTACTTC
NA	TRBV15	TRBJ2-7	15	TRBD1	CATSRVPGQSYEQYF	TGTGCCACCAGCAGGGTACCGGGACAGAGCTACGAGCAGTACTTC
NA	TRBV28	TRBJ2-7	14	TRBD2	CASSYASGAYEQYF	TGTGCCAGCAGTTATGCTAGCGGAGCCTACGAGCAGTACTTC
NA	TRBV7-2	TRBJ2-3	15	NA	CASIRERGGTDTQYF	TGTGCCAGCATTAGGGAAAGAGGAGGAACAGATACGCAGTATTTT
NA	TRBV12-3/TRBV12-4	TRBJ1-2	12	NA	CASSLTYYGYTF	TGTGCCAGCAGTCTTACTTACTATGGCTACACCTTC
once	TRBV6-5	TRBJ1-1	12	NA	CASNNRFTEAFF	TGTGCCAGCAACAACAGGTTCACTGAAGCTTTCTTT
NA	TRBV20-1	TRBJ2-7	11	NA	CSAVGRGEQYF	TGCAGTGCAGTTGGGAGGGGGGAGCAGTACTTC
NA	TRBV7-9	TRBJ1-5	15	NA	CASSLSDAGRQPQHF	TGTGCCAGCAGCTTAAGTGATGCAGGGAGGCAGCCCCAGCATTTT
NA	TRBV11-2	TRBJ2-7	14	TRBD1	CASSPQTGGHEQYF	TGTGCCAGCAGCCCCCAGACAGGGGGCCACGAGCAGTACTTC
NA	TRBV28	TRBJ1-2	12	NA	CASSLNNYGYTF	TGTGCCAGCAGTCTAAATAACTATGGCTACACCTTC
NA	TRBV4-1	TRBJ1-5	15	NA	CASSQDRVSWQPQHF	TGCGCCAGCAGCCAAGATCGGGTATCTTGGCAGCCCCAGCATTTT
once	TRBV10-3	TRBJ1-1	13	TRBD1	CAIRTGGDTEAFF	TGTGCCATCAGAACAGGGGGGGACACTGAAGCTTTCTTT
once	TRBV18	TRBJ1-1	13	NA	CATSRGENTEAFF	TGTGCCACGTCACGGGGGGAGAACACTGAAGCTTTCTTT
NA	TRBV19	TRBJ2-2	13	NA	CATSTANTGELFF	TGTGCCACATCCACAGCGAACACCGGGGAGCTGTTTTTT
NA	TRBV28	TRBJ2-1	16	NA	CASSPSAGGGHIEQFF	TGTGCCAGCAGTCCCTCCGCGGGCGGGGGCCACATTGAGCAGTTCTTC